The T cell receptor (beta chain) described here comes from a study of T cell responses to AZD1222 COVID-19 vaccine. There are 16 residues in the CDR3. The V segment lost 7 bases and the J segment 0 bases; nucleotides outside the gene matches: 8. Germline V lookup: CDR1 ENHRY, CDR2 SYGVKD. Profiled with immunoSEQ multiplex PCR; TCRdb holds only in-frame clones, not every one. The repertoire holds under 150,000 clones, with about 91% as singletons. The sequencing here drew on peripheral blood, taken 28 days after the second AZD1222 dose. The chain has TRBV10-3 and TRBJ2-1; 8 bases are shared with TRBD2. The source is an adult who received the AZD1222 COVID-19 vaccine. CDR3 sequence reads: CAIMARGGSSYNEQFF. As DNA, the CDR3 is TGTGCCATCATGGCTCGGGGGGGAAGCTCCTACAATGAGCAGTTCTTC.